A single sample gave rise to the 10 T cell receptor beta chains below, sequenced in a study of shared clonotypes between healthy human individuals. Only in-frame clones appear in the TCRdb table, and some are missing; sequencing was by immunoSEQ multiplex PCR. This table holds approximately 99,000 clones, 55% to 70% found once. Input material: memory CD8+ T cells sorted from blood. As to subset: CD45RO+ cells pooled with CCR7-negative TemRA cells. These receptors were collected from a woman younger than 45 in good health.

This chain links TRBV27 with TRBJ1-4, with 9 positions matching TRBD1. The CDR3 has 16 residues. J lost 1 base, V lost 9 bases, and 9 bases had no gene match. Germline V lookup: CDR1 MNHEY, CDR2 SMNVEV (reference sequence). In DNA, the CDR3 is TGTGCCAGGGGACGGGACAGGGAGAAAACTAATGAAAAACTGTTTTTT. Its translation: CARGRDREKTNEKLFF.

The chain recombines TRBV6-6 with TRBJ2-5; possibly TRBD1 for D (6 bases). The J call could be wrong; TRBJ2-7 is a better fit for the DNA end. CDR3 length equals 13 residues. Germline loops: CDR1 MNHNY, CDR2 SVGAGI (reference sequence). CDR3 in DNA: TGTGCCAGCACCATTACAGGGTCCAACGAGCAGTACTTC. Translated: CASTITGSNEQYF.

This chain joins TRBV29-1 and TRBJ2-7; 7 bases fit TRBD2. Germline V gene sequence: CDR1 SQVTM, CDR2 ANQGSEA. J was trimmed by 0 bases and V by 1 base; bases with no gene match: 9. The CDR3 length is 16 residues. Here the CDR3 DNA reads TGCAGCGTTGAAGGGGAGGGACTTCCGAGCTCCTACGAGCAGTACTTC. Its protein is CSVEGEGLPSSYEQYF.

In its sample, this clone was seen a few times. The CDR3 DNA follows: TGTGCCAGCAGCGCGGGACAGTGGGAGTATGGCTACACCTTC. This gives the protein CASSAGQWEYGYTF. This sequence joins TRBV13 and TRBJ1-2; 7 nucleotides line up with TRBD1. The germline V gene has CDR1 PRHDT and CDR2 FYEKMQ (reference sequence). The CDR3 covers 14 residues. The V and J ends lost 5 bases and 5 bases, in that order; junction bases with no gene match: 8.

This sequence joins TRBV7-3 and TRBJ2-2; 7 bases align to TRBD2. Germline CDR1 is SGHTA and CDR2 is FQGTGA. The CDR3 is 13 amino acids. V lost 5 bases, J lost 6 bases, and 3 bases stayed unmatched. The DNA for the CDR3 is TGTGCCAGCAGCCCCCTAGCGGCCGGGGAGCTGTTTTTT. It specifies CASSPLAAGELFF.

This clone has just one count. This chain joins TRBV5-4 and TRBJ1-1; TRBD1 aligns across 11 bases. The CDR3 sequence is 15 residues long. Trimming at V came to 5 bases and at J to 3 bases, leaving 6 bases not matched to a gene. Germline CDR1 is SGHNT and CDR2 is YYREEE (reference sequence). CDR3 nucleotides: TGTGCCAGCAGTTCCGGGACAGGGGGGTACACTGAAGCTTTCTTT. Its translation: CASSSGTGGYTEAFF.

Notes on this clone: Other DNA sequences in this sample translate to the same CDR3. The chain has TRBV10-1 and TRBJ2-1; no firm D call. The germline CDR1 and CDR2 sequences are WNHNN and SYGVQD (reference sequence). The CDR3 is 11 residues long. Between the trimmed V and J ends, which lost 3 bases and 6 bases, there was a span of 3 bases. The CDR3 bases are TGCGCCAGCAGTGATAGCAATGAGCAGTTCTTC. Translating gives CASSDSNEQFF.

The J gene is TRBJ2-7, the V gene TRBV6-5; D not resolved. Germline V gives CDR1 MNHEY, CDR2 SVGAGI. The germline V and J ends were trimmed by 6 bases and 4 bases, with 19 bases remaining between them. The CDR3 loop spans 15 amino acids. The CDR3 sequence: CASRDTGSSHYEQYF. The CDR3 DNA reads TGTGCCAGCAGGGATACCGGGTCGTCCCATTACGAGCAGTACTTC.

This clone was counted once. In nucleotides, the CDR3 is TGTGCCAGCAGTTCCGGCACCCAATACGAGCAGTACTTC. Translating it yields CASSSGTQYEQYF. The J gene is TRBJ2-5, the V gene TRBV6-5; D not certain. The J call may be faulty, since TRBJ2-7 better matches the DNA end. CDR1 and CDR2 (germline): MNHEY, SVGAGI. This CDR3 has 13 residues.

With respect to this clone: Distinct nucleotide sequences in the sample also encode this CDR3. This chain connects TRBV7-2 to TRBJ1-1; D unresolved. The V gene lost 2 bases and the J gene lost 3 bases, with 7 bases spanning the gap. From germline, CDR1 is SGHTA and CDR2 FQGNSA. The CDR3 runs 13 residues. The CDR3 loop is CASSLQRDTEAFF. CDR3 sequence (DNA): TGTGCCAGCAGCTTACAGCGGGACACTGAAGCTTTCTTT.